Below are 15 T cell receptor beta chains sequenced from a single sample in a study of blood T cell repertoires in COVID-19. Measured with immunoSEQ multiplex PCR; TCRdb has only the in-frame clones, and not every one. The sample contains approximately 76,000 clones, almost 85% of which appear only once. Input material: peripheral blood. The receptors derive from a middle-aged man with acute or convalescent COVID-19.

The chain recombines TRBV6-4 with TRBJ1-2; 8 positions agree with TRBD1. This CDR3 region has 16 residues. With V trimmed by 0 bases and J by 8 bases, 11 bases remained unmatched. The germline gives CDR1 MRHNA, CDR2 SNTAGT. CDR3: CASSDSPSDRVEGYTF. CDR3 nucleotides: TGTGCCAGCAGTGACTCCCCTTCGGACAGGGTCGAGGGCTACACCTTC.

This clone was observed a single time. The chain joins TRBV28 to TRBJ1-2; unclear D gene. The V and J ends lost 8 bases and 4 bases respectively, with 11 bases between them. The CDR3 is 12 residues long. From germline, CDR1 is MDHEN and CDR2 SYDVKM. CDR3 DNA: TGTGCCAGCTGGGGAGGGAGCTATGGCTACACCTTC. This translates into CASWGGSYGYTF.

The rearrangement uses TRBV4-3 and TRBJ2-7; D ambiguous. The CDR3 covers 15 residues. Germline CDR1 and CDR2: LGHNA and YSLEER. The V gene lost 0 bases and the J gene lost 3 bases, with 12 bases spanning the gap. The DNA of the CDR3 is TGCGCCAGCAGCCAAGATCGGTGGGCCAACTACGAGCAGTACTTC. Its translation is CASSQDRWANYEQYF.

The V and J genes are TRBV29-1 and TRBJ2-1; no firm D call. Trimming shortened V by 5 bases and J by 9 bases, and 20 bases separated the two germline ends. Looked up from germline, CDR1 is SQVTM and CDR2 is ANQGSEA. This CDR3 contains 14 residues. The CDR3: CSVSPRLANSEQFF. As DNA, the CDR3 is TGCAGCGTTAGCCCCCGACTGGCCAATAGTGAGCAGTTCTTC.

This clone came up once. J is TRBJ1-2 and V is TRBV5-1; 9 positions agree with TRBD1. The CDR3 spans 17 residues. Losses at the gene ends were 0 bases for V and 4 bases for J; bases not matched to a gene: 10. Germline V gene sequence: CDR1 SGHRS, CDR2 YFSETQ. CDR3 in amino acids: CASSLAQGQGEGYGYTF. The DNA of the CDR3 is TGCGCCAGCAGCTTGGCGCAGGGACAGGGTGAGGGCTATGGCTACACCTTC.

This sequence joins TRBV6-2 or TRBV6-3 and TRBJ1-5, with 8 bases lining up with TRBD1. V shed 5 bases, J shed 4 bases, and the junction held 13 bases outside the gene matches. CDR1 is MNHEY and CDR2 is SVGEGT in the germline V gene. The CDR3 runs 17 residues. Here the CDR3 reads CASSHLGQGSENQPQHF. The DNA for the CDR3 is TGTGCCAGCAGTCACCTAGGACAGGGAAGCGAAAATCAGCCCCAGCATTTT.

The V call is TRBV6-2 or TRBV6-3, the J call TRBJ1-5; 7 bases line up with TRBD1. The CDR3 runs to 14 residues. J gave up 6 bases and V 5 bases, and 7 bases lay outside the gene matches. Per the germline V gene, CDR1 is MNHEY and CDR2 is SVGEGT. Here the CDR3 reads CASSRQGVPQPQHF. In DNA, the CDR3 is TGTGCCAGCAGTCGGCAGGGGGTCCCTCAGCCCCAGCATTTT.

This rearrangement joins TRBV7-9 to TRBJ2-7, with TRBD2 identical over 7 bases. Unmatched junction bases numbered 5, after V lost 8 bases and J lost 4 bases. Germline lookup yields CDR1 SEHNR and CDR2 FQNEAQ (reference sequence). CDR3 length equals 12 residues. As DNA, the CDR3 is TGTGCCAGCGGCGGGACTATTTACGAGCAGTACTTC. Its protein product is CASGGTIYEQYF. Using reference TRBV7-9 and TRBJ2-7 for the parts outside the CDR3, the full variable domain is DTGVSQNPRHKITKRGQNVTFRCDPISEHNRLYWYRQTLGQGPEFLTYFQNEAQLEKSRLLSDRFSAERPKGSFSTLEIQRTEQGDSAMYLCASGGTIYEQYFGPGTRLTVT.

The gene calls are TRBV9 and TRBJ1-2, with no clear D. The CDR3 has 11 residues. Trimming pared 4 bases from V and 8 bases from J, leaving 9 bases between. CDR1 and CDR2 (germline): SGDLS, YYNGEE. CDR3 amino acids: CASSKQSGYTF. CDR3 sequence (DNA): TGTGCCAGCAGCAAGCAATCCGGCTACACCTTC. The full variable domain, completed using reference TRBV9 and TRBJ1-2, is DSGVTQTPKHLITATGQRVTLRCSPRSGDLSVYWYQQSLDQGLQFLIQYYNGEERAKGNILERFSAQQFPDLHSELNLSSLELGDSALYFCASSKQSGYTFGSGTRLTVV.

This chain joins TRBV18 and TRBJ1-2, with TRBD1 as a possible D gene (6 bases). The length of the CDR3 is 14 residues. The germline V gene has CDR1 KGHSH and CDR2 LQKENI. Trimming took off 0 bases at V and 6 bases at J, with 11 bases between the two ends. CDR3 in DNA: TGTGCCAGCTCACCACCGGCAGGGGTGCATGGCTACACCTTC. This encodes CASSPPAGVHGYTF.

V usage is TRBV19 and J usage is TRBJ1-1; TRBD1 aligns across 7 bases. CDR3 length: 14 residues. CDR1 LNHDA and CDR2 SQIVND come from the germline V gene (reference sequence). The trim removed 5 bases at V and 5 bases at J, leaving 8 bases unmatched. Written as DNA, the CDR3 is TGTGCCAGTAGTCTTAGGGGGCCCGGGACTGAAGCTTTCTTT. Translated, it gives CASSLRGPGTEAFF.

This chain joins TRBV4-3 and TRBJ1-1; TRBD1 agrees at 8 bases. V dropped 1 base and J dropped 11; count of bases not matched to a gene: 6. CDR1 and CDR2 (germline): LGHNA, YSLEER. The CDR3 has 13 amino acids. The CDR3 protein is CASSQGPGGNAFF. The CDR3 nucleotides read TGCGCCAGCAGCCAAGGTCCAGGGGGCAATGCTTTCTTT.

The chain combines TRBV6-5 with TRBJ1-2; the D is unclear. Trimming left V 4 bases short and J 4 bases short, with 7 bases between. CDR3 length: 12 residues. Germline-derived CDR1 and CDR2 are MNHEY and SVGAGI. The CDR3 nucleotides are TGTGCCAGCAGTTTAGATGGCTATGGCTACACCTTC. Amino acid sequence: CASSLDGYGYTF.

V and J are TRBV19 and TRBJ2-2; no firm D call. The CDR3 is 15 amino acids. Trimming removed 4 bases from V and 4 bases from J, with 13 bases in between. Per the germline V gene, CDR1 is LNHDA and CDR2 is SQIVND (reference sequence). Here the CDR3 reads CASSTAQTITGELFF. The DNA for the CDR3 is TGTGCCAGTAGTACGGCACAGACGATCACCGGGGAGCTGTTTTTT.

The chain combines TRBV6-5 with TRBJ1-2, with D possibly being TRBD1 (5 bases). The CDR3 has 13 amino acids. Germline V gene data show CDR1 as MNHEY and CDR2 as SVGAGI. V was trimmed by 8 bases and J by 7 bases, leaving 17 bases between them. CDR3 sequence: CASERQGPLGYTF. For the CDR3, the DNA is TGTGCCAGCGAAAGGCAGGGTCCCCTTGGCTACACCTTC.